This passage covers 14 T cell receptor beta chains from one sample sequenced in a study of chemoradiotherapy in HPV16-positive cancers. This table comes from immunoSEQ multiplex PCR, and its TCRdb copy is limited to in-frame clones, with some not included. The sample lists thousands of clones; around 79% were seen once. The sample consisted of tumor tissue, taken from a patient who underwent chemoradiotherapy. The receptors stem from a human donor with HPV-associated anogenital cancer.

V usage is TRBV28 and J usage is TRBJ2-7; 12 nucleotides line up with TRBD2. Germline CDR1 reads MDHEN; CDR2 reads SYDVKM. Losses at the gene ends were 2 bases for V and 3 bases for J; bases not matched to a gene: 5. The CDR3 has 16 amino acids. The CDR3 nucleotides are TGTGCCAGCAGTTTAGGTACTAGCGGGGGGTACTACGAGCAGTACTTC. Translating gives CASSLGTSGGYYEQYF.

This chain joins TRBV9 and TRBJ1-6, with no clear D. Per germline, CDR1 SGDLS and CDR2 YYNGEE. With 0 bases removed from V and 0 bases from J, the gap between germline ends came to 7 bases. This CDR3 region has 16 residues. The CDR3, as DNA: TGTGCCAGCAGCGTAGACGGCAGCTCCTATAATTCACCCCTCCACTTT. Its protein is CASSVDGSSYNSPLHF.

V and J are TRBV15 and TRBJ1-2; D gene uncertain. Trimming took 0 bases from V and 4 from J, leaving 18 bases between them. This CDR3 spans 17 amino acids. In germline, CDR1 is LNHNV, CDR2 YYDKDF (reference sequence). This chain's CDR3 is CATSRDRVSKAAYGYTF. CDR3 sequence (DNA): TGTGCCACCAGCAGAGATAGGGTTAGTAAGGCCGCCTATGGCTACACCTTC.

V usage is TRBV28 and J usage is TRBJ1-2, with D unresolved. The CDR3 has 15 residues. The germline CDR1 and CDR2 sequences are MDHEN and SYDVKM. V lost 5 bases and J lost 3, with 16 bases in between. CDR3 nucleotides: TGTGCCAGCAGTCCCATCACTGGCAGCTACTATGGCTACACCTTC. Translation: CASSPITGSYYGYTF.

CDR3 sequence: CASSLGGWQPQHF. The CDR3 DNA sequence: TGTGCCAGCAGCTTAGGAGGTTGGCAGCCCCAGCATTTT. The V gene is TRBV7-8, the J gene TRBJ1-5; D gene ambiguous. This CDR3 is built from 13 residues. The germline V and J ends were trimmed by 1 base and 7 bases, with 8 bases remaining between them. Germline assignment: CDR1 SGHVS and CDR2 FQNEAQ.

The chain uses TRBV5-1 and TRBJ1-3; 10 bases agree with TRBD1. V shed 4 bases and J 0 bases; nucleotides not matched to a gene: 16. Germline V gives CDR1 SGHRS, CDR2 YFSETQ. CDR3 length: 20 residues. The CDR3 coding sequence is TGCGCCAGCAGCGGTGCACCGGGACAGGGGAGGATCCACTCTGGAAACACCATATATTTT. Its protein product is CASSGAPGQGRIHSGNTIYF.

The chain carries TRBV28 and TRBJ1-3, with D hard to call. This CDR3 has 16 amino acids. Trimming removed 5 bases at V and 4 bases at J, with 18 bases between. The V gene's germline CDR1 is MDHEN and CDR2 SYDVKM. The CDR3 sequence: CASSGYHTSFGNTIYF. The CDR3 coding sequence is TGTGCCAGCAGTGGGTATCACACAAGCTTCGGAAACACCATATATTTT.

The chain combines TRBV5-1 with TRBJ1-2; 7 nucleotides match TRBD1. The junction had 6 bases not matched to a gene; V was cut back by 1 base and J by 6 bases. This CDR3 spans 14 amino acids. The germline CDR1 and CDR2 sequences are SGHRS and YFSETQ. CDR3 sequence reads: CASSLNDRDDGYTF. Here the CDR3 DNA reads TGCGCCAGCAGCTTGAACGACAGGGACGATGGCTACACCTTC.

The chain joins TRBV27 to TRBJ1-3; D uncertain. The CDR3 sequence is 14 residues long. Trimming left V 5 bases short and J 2 bases short, with 10 bases between. Germline V gives CDR1 MNHEY, CDR2 SMNVEV (reference sequence). CDR3 DNA: TGTGCCAGCAGTACCAGACGGACTGGAAACACCATATATTTT. Amino acid sequence: CASSTRRTGNTIYF.

The gene calls are TRBV19 and TRBJ2-3; the D gene is possibly TRBD1 (6 bases). Trimming took off 4 bases at V and 7 bases at J, with 12 bases between the two ends. The CDR3 runs 13 residues. Germline V gives CDR1 LNHDA, CDR2 SQIVND (reference sequence). CDR3 sequence (DNA): TGTGCCAGTAGTACCGGCGACAGGCATACGCAGTATTTT. Its protein is CASSTGDRHTQYF.

The chain uses TRBV6-5 and TRBJ2-5, with 7 bases that match TRBD2. The CDR3 spans 14 residues. J lost 2 bases, V lost 6 bases, and 6 bases had no gene match. Germline lookup yields CDR1 MNHEY and CDR2 SVGAGI. In nucleotides, the CDR3 is TGTGCCAGCAGGTGGGACTATCTGCAAGAGACCCAGTACTTC. It is translated as CASRWDYLQETQYF.

The chain uses TRBV28 and TRBJ1-2; D ambiguous. CDR1 is MDHEN, CDR2 SYDVKM, per germline. The CDR3 length is 15 residues. Trimming shortened V by 4 bases and J by 4 bases, and 16 bases separated the two germline ends. Here the CDR3 DNA reads TGTGCCAGCAGTTCCCTCGGTGGTCTGGGCTATGGCTACACCTTC. Amino acid sequence: CASSSLGGLGYGYTF.

V usage is TRBV27 and J usage is TRBJ2-1; TRBD2 matches 8 bases. Germline V gives CDR1 MNHEY, CDR2 SMNVEV (reference sequence). This CDR3 comprises 16 residues. Losses at the gene ends were 4 bases for V and 4 bases for J; bases not matched to a gene: 9. The CDR3 spells CASSSAPSGRYNEQFF. The CDR3 coding sequence is TGTGCCAGCAGTTCAGCCCCCAGCGGGAGATACAATGAGCAGTTCTTC.

The CDR3 spells CASSFGFRVFSSGYTF. CDR3 nucleotide sequence: TGTGCCAGCAGCTTCGGTTTTCGTGTCTTTAGTAGCGGCTACACCTTC. The J gene is TRBJ1-2, the V gene TRBV7-9; no clear D gene. V lost 3 bases and J 8 bases, leaving 22 bases between the germline ends. This CDR3 spans 16 amino acids. Looked up from germline, CDR1 is SEHNR and CDR2 is FQNEAQ (reference sequence).